Listed below are T cell receptor beta chains from one sample, sequenced in a study of radiotherapy plus CTLA-4 blockade in lung cancer. This table comes from immunoSEQ multiplex PCR, and its TCRdb copy is limited to in-frame clones, with some not included. The data show tens of thousands of clones, more than 70% seen once. Sample: peripheral blood, taken from a patient treated with radiotherapy plus ipilimumab. These receptors were obtained from a human donor with non-small cell lung cancer whose response to radiotherapy plus ipilimumab could not be evaluated. Both conserved end residues are part of each CDR3. The D gene is left open where the match is weak. Size values are once, few and many counts, or a class for expanded clones, and some rows have none.

V	J	size	D	CDR3	DNA
TRBV11-3	TRBJ2-7	.	TRBD1	CASSLGDRGPYEQYF	TGTGCCAGCAGCTTAGGAGACAGGGGGCCGTACGAGCAGTACTTC
TRBV12-2	TRBJ1-2	.	.	CASRLALRQGNYGYTF	TGTGCAAGTCGCTTAGCACTACGTCAGGGTAACTATGGCTACACCTTC
TRBV6-5	TRBJ2-1	.	TRBD2	CASSKLAGGYNEQFF	TGTGCCAGCAGCAAACTAGCGGGGGGATACAATGAGCAGTTCTTC
TRBV7-2	TRBJ2-1	.	.	CASSPGSYNEQFF	TGTGCCAGCAGCCCGGGGTCCTACAATGAGCAGTTCTTC
TRBV7-8	TRBJ2-2	once	TRBD1	CASSPRQGRGTGELFF	TGTGCCAGCAGCCCCCGACAGGGAAGGGGGACCGGGGAGCTGTTTTTT
TRBV5-1	TRBJ2-7	.	.	CASSRGQFNYEQYF	TGCGCCAGCAGCCGCGGACAGTTCAACTACGAGCAGTACTTC
TRBV7-2	TRBJ2-7	.	.	CASSPGYEQYF	TGTGCCAGCAGCCCGGGTTACGAGCAGTACTTC
TRBV7-2	TRBJ2-1	.	TRBD2	CASSDLGLVSDEQFF	TGTGCCAGCAGCGACTTAGGACTAGTATCGGATGAGCAGTTCTTC
TRBV25-1	TRBJ1-1	.	TRBD1	CASSPRTGVVGTEAFF	TGTGCCAGCAGTCCCCGGACAGGGGTTGTTGGGACTGAAGCTTTCTTT
TRBV7-9	TRBJ2-5	.	TRBD2	CASAVGGKTQYF	TGTGCCAGCGCCGTGGGGGGGAAGACCCAGTACTTC
TRBV7-2	TRBJ2-3	.	TRBD2	CASSLGAGGTDTQYF	TGTGCCAGCAGCTTAGGAGCGGGAGGAACAGATACGCAGTATTTT
TRBV7-2	TRBJ1-2	few	TRBD1	CASSPFPDRGAIGYTF	TGTGCCAGCAGCCCTTTCCCAGACAGGGGGGCTATCGGCTACACCTTC
TRBV6-5	TRBJ1-2	.	.	CASSFPGTITF	TGTGCCAGCAGTTTCCCAGGGACAATCACCTTC
TRBV6-4	TRBJ1-2	.	TRBD1	CASRGQAEGYTF	TGTGCCAGCAGAGGACAGGCTGAGGGCTACACCTTC
TRBV5-5	TRBJ1-5	.	.	CASSLRPGNLLNQPQHF	TGTGCCAGCAGCTTGAGGCCAGGGAATTTACTCAATCAGCCCCAGCATTTT
TRBV4-1	TRBJ1-2	once	.	CASSHTGSPAFNYGYTF	TGCGCCAGCAGCCATACAGGGAGTCCAGCCTTTAACTATGGCTACACCTTC
TRBV5-5	TRBJ1-1	.	TRBD1	CASSLQGGNTEAFF	TGTGCCAGCAGCTTACAGGGGGGGAACACTGAAGCTTTCTTT
TRBV7-9	TRBJ2-7	.	.	CASSLPEFSEQYF	TGTGCCAGCAGCTTACCGGAGTTTTCCGAGCAGTACTTC
TRBV18	TRBJ2-5	.	TRBD1	CASSPGGQAYQETQYF	TGTGCCAGCTCACCAGGGGGACAGGCGTACCAAGAGACCCAGTACTTC
TRBV7-2	TRBJ2-1	once	TRBD2	CASSFGAGISYNEQFF	TGTGCCAGCAGCTTTGGAGCGGGGATCTCCTACAATGAGCAGTTCTTC
TRBV9	TRBJ2-3	.	.	CASSVAWGHGRDTQYF	TGTGCCAGCAGCGTAGCTTGGGGGCACGGCAGAGATACGCAGTATTTT
TRBV6-1	TRBJ2-5	.	.	CASSDGSPAGTKETQYF	TGTGCCAGCAGTGATGGATCCCCGGCGGGGACGAAAGAGACCCAGTACTTC
TRBV6-6	TRBJ1-2	few	.	CASSPTYGYTF	TGTGCCAGCAGTCCGACATATGGCTACACCTTC
TRBV7-2	TRBJ2-7	.	TRBD2	CASSSWTSGRDEQYF	TGTGCCAGCAGCTCCTGGACTAGCGGGAGGGACGAGCAGTACTTC
TRBV9	TRBJ2-1	.	TRBD2	CASSVEVTSGGAEQFF	TGTGCCAGCAGCGTAGAAGTGACTAGCGGGGGGGCTGAGCAGTTCTTC
TRBV5-6	TRBJ1-2	.	TRBD1	CASSSIPGTAMEGYTF	TGTGCCAGCAGCTCGATCCCGGGGACAGCTATGGAAGGCTACACCTTC
TRBV5-4	TRBJ2-5	.	.	CASSFRDSDATQYF	TGTGCCAGCAGCTTTCGGGACTCCGATGCGACCCAGTACTTC
TRBV5-1	TRBJ2-5	.	.	CASSLASTPQETQYF	TGCGCCAGCAGCTTGGCATCGACTCCCCAAGAGACCCAGTACTTC
TRBV7-9	TRBJ2-7	.	TRBD1	CASSLRDRAYEQYF	TGTGCCAGCAGCCTCCGGGACAGGGCCTACGAGCAGTACTTC
TRBV7-8	TRBJ2-7	.	TRBD2	CASSILTSGSYEQYF	TGTGCCAGCAGCATCTTGACTAGCGGGTCCTACGAGCAGTACTTC